One sample yielded the 25 T cell receptor beta chains listed below, sequenced in a study of early stage breast cancer tumors. Method: immunoSEQ multiplex PCR; TCRdb's copy keeps in-frame clones and lacks some. The profile shows 25,000 to 30,000 clones, roughly 86% of them singletons. The source material was blood. These TCRs come from a person aged 45 to 59 with breast cancer.

The rearrangement uses TRBV4-1 and TRBJ2-3; D is unresolved. Trimming shortened V by 1 base and J by 5 bases, and 10 bases separated the two germline ends. Germline V gene lookup returns CDR1 MGHRA and CDR2 YSYEKL. The CDR3 has 14 residues. CDR3 in DNA: TGCGCCAGCAGCCAAGGTCCTGCTGGAGATACGCAGTATTTT. As protein: CASSQGPAGDTQYF.

V and J are TRBV18 and TRBJ2-3; 11 nucleotides agree with TRBD2. The germline gives CDR1 KGHSH, CDR2 LQKENI. V shed 3 bases and J 0 bases; nucleotides not matched to a gene: 5. The CDR3 spans 17 residues. Written as DNA, the CDR3 is TGTGCCAGCTCACCCCGACTAGCGGGACCTAGCACAGATACGCAGTATTTT. Translated, it gives CASSPRLAGPSTDTQYF.

The chain uses TRBV13 and TRBJ2-1; 7 nucleotides line up with TRBD1. The CDR3 consists of 16 residues. Germline V lookup: CDR1 PRHDT, CDR2 FYEKMQ (reference sequence). V was clipped by 0 bases and J by 0 bases; unmatched bases: 2. This chain's CDR3 is CASSLGQGSSYNEQFF. The DNA of the CDR3 is TGTGCCAGCAGCTTAGGACAGGGGAGCTCCTACAATGAGCAGTTCTTC.

The chain couples TRBV30 to TRBJ2-7; TRBD2 aligns across 10 bases. V was pared by 0 bases and J by 3 bases, with 5 bases of the junction left unmatched. Looked up from germline, CDR1 is GTSNPN and CDR2 is SVGIG (reference sequence). This CDR3 region has 15 residues. CDR3: CAWSVQAGGGYEQYF. As DNA, the CDR3 is TGTGCCTGGAGTGTACAAGCGGGGGGGGGCTACGAGCAGTACTTC.

The chain uses TRBV2 and TRBJ2-1; 11 bases map to TRBD2. CDR1 is SNHLY, CDR2 FYNNEI, per germline. CDR3 length: 13 residues. V dropped 3 bases and J dropped 12; count of bases not matched to a gene: 4. For the CDR3, the DNA is TGTGCCAGCAGTGACTCTAGCGGGAGGCCGCAGTTCTTC. Encoded protein: CASSDSSGRPQFF.

The chain is built from TRBV19 and TRBJ2-7; TRBD1 matches at 7 bases. V gave up 5 bases and J gave up 4 bases; unmatched junction bases: 2. This CDR3 has 12 amino acids. CDR1 and CDR2 (germline): LNHDA, SQIVND (reference sequence). The chain's CDR3 is CASSDRAYEQYF. The DNA for the CDR3 is TGTGCCAGTAGTGACAGGGCGTACGAGCAGTACTTC.

The CDR3 loop reads CASSPLNGGHYEQYF. In DNA form, the CDR3 reads TGTGCCAGCAGCCCCCTAAACGGGGGTCACTACGAGCAGTACTTC. V and J are TRBV21-1 and TRBJ2-7; no check of the table's D call, TRBD2, against the DNA was made. TRBV21-1 is a pseudogene segment. This CDR3 contains 15 residues.

This chain connects TRBV2 to TRBJ1-1; 8 nucleotides align to TRBD1. The CDR3 runs to 15 residues. V lost 8 bases, J lost 4 bases, and 12 bases stayed unmatched. Per the germline V gene, CDR1 is SNHLY and CDR2 is FYNNEI. The CDR3 nucleotides are TGTGCCAGCGGACGGGACAGGTCCCTGGGCACTGAAGCTTTCTTT. Translated, it gives CASGRDRSLGTEAFF. Together with reference TRBV2 and TRBJ1-1, the CDR3 gives the full variable domain: EPEVTQTPSHQVTQMGQEVILRCVPISNHLYFYWYRQILGQKVEFLVSFYNNEISEKSEIFDDQFSVERPDGSNFTLKIRSTKLEDSAMYFCASGRDRSLGTEAFFGQGTRLTVV.

V is TRBV10-3 and J is TRBJ2-3; D remains ambiguous. The CDR3 is 14 amino acids. V gave up 10 bases and J gave up 2 bases, with 16 bases separating them. Germline V gene data show CDR1 as ENHRY and CDR2 as SYGVKD. DNA of the CDR3: TGTGCCAGCCGTACCGCCTTGAACACAGATACGCAGTATTTT. Protein sequence: CASRTALNTDTQYF.

This chain links TRBV7-8 with TRBJ2-3, with D unclear. This CDR3 is 15 amino acids long. The V gene's germline CDR1 is SGHVS and CDR2 FQNEAQ. Trimming took off 4 bases at V and 1 base at J, with 12 bases between the two ends. The CDR3 bases are TGTGCCAGCAGCTCCTGGCAGGATCGCACAGATACGCAGTATTTT. Residues: CASSSWQDRTDTQYF. Full variable domain (missing parts from reference TRBV7-8 and TRBJ2-3): GAGVSQSPRYKVAKRGQDVALRCDPISGHVSLFWYQQALGQGPEFLTYFQNEAQLDKSGLPSDRFFAERPEGSVSTLKIQRTQQEDSAVYLCASSSWQDRTDTQYFGPGTRLTVL.

The chain uses TRBV7-3 and TRBJ1-1; 8 bases are shared with TRBD1. Germline V gene data show CDR1 as SGHTA and CDR2 as FQGTGA. V lost 5 bases, J lost 6 bases, and 5 bases stayed unmatched. This CDR3 is 13 amino acids long. CDR3 sequence: CASSDGTGAEAFF. CDR3 sequence (DNA): TGTGCCAGCAGCGACGGGACAGGCGCTGAAGCTTTCTTT.

This clone was observed a few times. The chain carries TRBV2 and TRBJ2-7; perhaps TRBD2 as D (5 bases). V lost 7 bases, J lost 0 bases, and 10 bases lay in between. This CDR3 contains 13 residues. Looked up from germline, CDR1 is SNHLY and CDR2 is FYNNEI. Here the CDR3 reads CASNTDYSYEQYF. In DNA, the CDR3 is TGTGCCAGCAATACAGACTACTCCTACGAGCAGTACTTC.

The chain uses TRBV11-2 and TRBJ1-1; D not certain. Germline lookup yields CDR1 SGHAT and CDR2 FQNNGV. This CDR3 contains 11 residues. V was shortened by 1 base and J by 5 bases, with 2 bases between the two germline ends. CDR3 nucleotides: TGTGCCAGCAGCTTAGGGACTGAAGCTTTCTTT. Translating gives CASSLGTEAFF.

The V and J genes are TRBV6-1 and TRBJ1-5; possibly TRBD1 for D (5 bases). CDR3 length: 15 residues. Trimming left V 4 bases short and J 0 bases short, with 10 bases between. Germline loops: CDR1 MNHNS, CDR2 SASEGT. The CDR3 spells CASSAATVSNQPQHF. CDR3 in DNA: TGTGCCAGCAGTGCCGCGACAGTTAGCAATCAGCCCCAGCATTTT.

The rearrangement joins TRBV4-1 to TRBJ2-5; 12 bases map to TRBD2. V was pared by 1 base and J by 5 bases, with 5 bases of the junction left unmatched. From germline, CDR1 is MGHRA and CDR2 YSYEKL. This CDR3 has 16 residues. CDR3 loop: CASSQGLAGVRETQYF. DNA for the CDR3: TGCGCCAGCAGCCAAGGACTAGCGGGAGTTCGGGAGACCCAGTACTTC.

The chain carries TRBV4-2 and TRBJ1-4; D perhaps matches TRBD1 (5 bases). Trimming left V 0 bases short and J 1 base short, with 9 bases between. From germline, CDR1 is LGHNA and CDR2 YNFKEQ. The CDR3 totals 16 residues. CDR3 DNA: TGTGCCAGCAGCCAAGATCCCGGGGGAACTAATGAAAAACTGTTTTTT. Residues: CASSQDPGGTNEKLFF.

V gene TRBV9 combines with J gene TRBJ1-1; D remains unclear. In germline, CDR1 is SGDLS, CDR2 YYNGEE. The CDR3 is 13 residues long. V gave up 5 bases and J gave up 1 base, with 9 bases separating them. The DNA of the CDR3 is TGTGCCAGCAGTGGAGCTGGGAACACTGAAGCTTTCTTT. Amino acid sequence: CASSGAGNTEAFF.

Here the CDR3 reads CASSFSSGGEAFF. CDR3 coding DNA: TGCGCCAGCAGCTTCTCCTCGGGGGGTGAAGCTTTCTTT. This chain joins TRBV5-1 and TRBJ1-1; maybe TRBD1 (5 bases). The CDR3 is 13 amino acids. CDR1 and CDR2 from the germline V gene are SGHRS and YFSETQ. With 2 bases removed from V and 7 bases from J, the gap between germline ends came to 12 bases. The variable domain in full, completed from reference TRBV5-1 and TRBJ1-1, reads KAGVTQTPRYLIKTRGQQVTLSCSPISGHRSVSWYQQTPGQGLQFLFEYFSETQRNKGNFPGRFSGRQFSNSRSEMNVSTLELGDSALYLCASSFSSGGEAFFGQGTRLTVV.

The CDR3 reads CASSLERQGAWGEQYF. The CDR3 nucleotides are TGTGCCAGCAGCTTAGAACGACAGGGCGCTTGGGGAGAGCAGTACTTC. The V call is TRBV11-2, the J call TRBJ2-7, with 7 positions matching TRBD1. The germline gives CDR1 SGHAT, CDR2 FQNNGV. The CDR3 runs 16 residues. V shed 0 bases, J shed 7 bases, and the junction held 12 bases outside the gene matches.

The chain links TRBV18 to TRBJ2-5; 12 bases line up with TRBD2. The junction had 5 bases not matched to a gene; V was cut back by 5 bases and J by 4 bases. The germline CDR1 and CDR2 sequences are KGHSH and LQKENI. CDR3 size: 15 residues. This CDR3 reads CASSGRLAGAETQYF. The CDR3 DNA reads as TGTGCCAGCTCAGGCAGACTAGCGGGAGCAGAGACCCAGTACTTC.

The chain recombines TRBV15 with TRBJ2-5; the match to TRBD1 covers 7 bases. Germline V CDR1 and CDR2: LNHNV, YYDKDF (reference sequence). The CDR3 consists of 14 residues. V lost 4 bases and J lost 5; bases outside the gene matches: 7. The CDR3 coding sequence is TGTGCCACCAGCATCTTACAGGGGTGGGAGACCCAGTACTTC. Translated: CATSILQGWETQYF. Full variable domain (remainder filled in from reference TRBV15 and TRBJ2-5): DAMVIQNPRYQVTQFGKPVTLSCSQTLNHNVMYWYQQKSSQAPKLLFHYYDKDFNNEADTPDNFQSRRPNTSFCFLDIRSPGLGDTAMYLCATSILQGWETQYFGPGTRLLVL.

The chain has TRBV21-1 and TRBJ2-1; the D call of TRBD2 is as the table states it, not checked on the DNA. TRBV21-1 is assigned pseudogene status. There are 15 residues in the CDR3. Written as DNA, the CDR3 is TGTGCCAGCAGCAAAGAACTAGCGGACCGCGATGAGCAGTTCTTC. It codes for CASSKELADRDEQFF.

This clone was detected once. The rearrangement links TRBV5-1 to TRBJ1-1; D gene ambiguous. Trimming shortened V by 1 base and J by 7 bases, and 14 bases separated the two germline ends. From germline, CDR1 is SGHRS and CDR2 YFSETQ. This CDR3 comprises 14 residues. The CDR3 sequence: CASSLSMGFGEAFF. CDR3 DNA sequence: TGCGCCAGCAGCTTGTCTATGGGGTTTGGTGAAGCTTTCTTT.

The chain joins TRBV6-1 to TRBJ2-5, with D tentatively TRBD1 (6 bases). There are 13 residues in the CDR3. V was trimmed by 5 bases and J by 5 bases, leaving 12 bases between them. Germline CDR1 and CDR2: MNHNS and SASEGT. In DNA form, the CDR3 reads TGTGCCAGCAGTCGCACAGGGTGGGAGACCCAGTACTTC. This encodes CASSRTGWETQYF.

The CDR3 is CASSPPLSGPTGELFF. The CDR3 DNA follows: TGCGCCAGCAGCCCCCCTCTATCAGGGCCCACCGGGGAGCTGTTTTTT. The V call is TRBV4-3, the J call TRBJ2-2, with D tentatively TRBD1 (5 bases). The CDR3 extends over 16 amino acids. V gave up 4 bases and J gave up 4 bases, with 16 bases separating them. Germline values: CDR1 LGHNA, CDR2 YSLEER.